These 16 T cell receptor beta chains originate from one sample sequenced in a study of blood T cells in healthy people across ages. The authors ran a second PCR of about 7 to 11 cycles using a sample-barcoded 5' primer and a J-beta primer mix. TCRdb used MiXCR to reprocess the 5' RACE reads, holding one entry per CDR3 protein. The top ten clones hold 10% of a sample with about 930,000 distinct CDR3 sequences, 25% to 35% of them seen once. This same sample was also taken into another study, of T cells of mothers and their children.

The sample comprised blood. All receptors come from a woman in her thirties or forties in good health.

This clonotype was observed many times. Here the CDR3 reads CSAVHGYTF. The CDR3 coding sequence is TGCAGTGCGGTCCATGGCTACACCTTC. This sequence joins TRBV20-1 and TRBJ1-2; no reliable D call. The CDR3 covers 9 residues. Germline loops: CDR1 DFQATT, CDR2 SNEGSKA (reference sequence). Trimming removed 6 bases from V and 6 bases from J, with 5 bases in between.

The chain employs TRBV6-2 or TRBV6-3 and TRBJ2-5; D not certain. The DNA end is more similar to TRBJ2-7, so the J call may be wrong. There are 14 residues in the CDR3. The germline CDR1 and CDR2 sequences are MNHEY and SVGEGT. CDR3 nucleotide sequence: TGTGCCAGCAGTTACTCGAGGATCGGCTACGAGCAGTACTTC. Its translation: CASSYSRIGYEQYF.

The rearrangement links TRBV7-2 to TRBJ1-1, with TRBD1 matching over 8 bases. Germline values: CDR1 SGHTA, CDR2 FQGNSA. The CDR3 loop spans 17 amino acids. Trimming removed 1 base from V and 0 bases from J; junction bases left unmatched: 7. In DNA form, the CDR3 reads TGTGCCAGCAGCTTAGACGGGGGACAGGTCATGAACACTGAAGCTTTCTTT. This sequence encodes CASSLDGGQVMNTEAFF.

This clonotype has a count of ten or more. This sequence joins TRBV7-2 and TRBJ1-2, with a weak D call TRBD1 (5 bases). Germline V lookup: CDR1 SGHTA, CDR2 FQGNSA. The CDR3 loop spans 17 amino acids. The germline V and J ends were trimmed by 1 base and 8 bases, with 23 bases remaining between them. CDR3 coding DNA: TGTGCCAGCAGCTTAGAAGGGGATAGGGGTATGATGGGAGGCTACACCTTC. Translating it yields CASSLEGDRGMMGGYTF.

The rearrangement links TRBV7-9 to TRBJ1-2; 9 nucleotides match TRBD1. The CDR3 length is 13 residues. Germline V lookup: CDR1 SEHNR, CDR2 FQNEAQ (reference sequence). Unmatched junction bases numbered 12, after V lost 11 bases and J lost 8 bases. CDR3 sequence reads: CAGGSTGGGGYTF. The DNA of the CDR3 is TGTGCCGGCGGATCGACAGGGGGTGGGGGCTACACCTTC.

The V call is TRBV7-3, the J call TRBJ2-2, with a weak D call TRBD1 (6 bases). The V and J ends lost 5 bases and 5 bases respectively, with 15 bases between them. CDR1 SGHTA and CDR2 FQGTGA come from the germline V gene. The CDR3 has 15 amino acids. The CDR3 sequence: CASSEGQLGTGELFF. CDR3 in DNA: TGTGCCAGCAGCGAAGGACAGCTGGGGACCGGGGAGCTGTTTTTT.

As for this clonotype: This may arise from a read error, as a much more abundant clone is one base away. This sequence joins TRBV7-3 and TRBJ2-1, with 8 bases matching TRBD1. The V gene's germline CDR1 is SGHTA and CDR2 FQGTGA. This CDR3 spans 15 amino acids. In DNA, the CDR3 is TGTGCCAGCAGCCTAGACAGGGGTGCCTACAATGAGCAGGTCTTC. Encoded protein: CASSLDRGAYNEQVF. The entire variable domain, with the rest obtained from reference TRBV7-3 and TRBJ2-1, is as follows: GAGVSQTPSNKVTEKGKYVELRCDPISGHTALYWYRQSLGQGPEFLIYFQGTGAADDSGLPNDRFFAVRPEGSVSTLKIQRTERGDSAVYLCASSLDRGAYNEQVFGPGTRLTVL.

Concerning this clonotype itself: The junction does not match germline at one end; this may be a read error. This rearrangement joins TRBV27 to TRBJ2-1; D is possibly TRBD1 or TRBD2 (5 bases each). The CDR3 loop spans 17 amino acids. Germline values: CDR1 MNHEY, CDR2 SMNVEV (reference sequence). CDR3 loop: CASSLRLGTPSNNEQFF. For the CDR3, the DNA is TGTGCCAGCAGCCTACGGTTGGGGACCCCCTCCAACAATGAGCAGTTCTTC.

Comment on this clonotype: One end of the junction does not line up with germline, which may come from a read error. The V and J genes are TRBV6-5 and TRBJ2-7; 8 nucleotides align to TRBD1. The CDR3 length is 15 residues. Germline values: CDR1 MNHEY, CDR2 SVGAGI. The DNA for the CDR3 is TGTGCCAGCACAATGTATGCAGGGGGCGCGGACGAGCAGCACTTC. It yields the protein CASTMYAGGADEQHF.

Remarks on this clonotype: This may come from a read error, since a much larger clone is one base off. The chain has TRBV7-3 and TRBJ2-5; D might be TRBD1 (6 bases). V lost 4 bases and J lost 4, with 10 bases in between. There are 13 residues in the CDR3. Germline CDR1 and CDR2: SGHTA and FQGTGA. The CDR3 DNA follows: TGTGCCAGCAGCTACGGACAGCGAGAGACCCAGTACTTC. Protein sequence: CASSYGQRETQYF.

The CDR3 sequence: CASSLPLPREGNTEAFF. In DNA, the CDR3 is TGTGCCAGCAGTTTGCCTCTCCCCAGGGAAGGAAACACTGAAGCTTTCTTT. The rearrangement links TRBV28 to TRBJ1-1, with TRBD1 as a possible D gene (5 bases). The V end was cut by 3 bases, the J end by 2 bases, with 19 bases between. The CDR3 is 17 amino acids. The germline V gene encodes CDR1 MDHEN and CDR2 SYDVKM.

The chain uses TRBV28 and TRBJ1-5; D is possibly TRBD1 (5 bases). V dropped 7 bases and J dropped 3 bases, with 16 bases sitting between them. Germline V gene data show CDR1 as MDHEN and CDR2 as SYDVKM. The CDR3 runs to 15 residues. CDR3 sequence: CASTELRGSNQPQHF. CDR3 nucleotide sequence: TGTGCCAGCACCGAGCTACGGGGGTCCAATCAGCCCCAGCATTTT.

The rearrangement uses TRBV12-3 or TRBV12-4 and TRBJ2-2; D ambiguous. The ends were cut back, 6 bases at V and 1 base at J, with 9 bases in the middle. The CDR3 consists of 14 residues. The CDR3 nucleotides read TGTGCCAGCAGGACCCGGAGGAACACCGGGGAGCTGTTTTTT. It translates to CASRTRRNTGELFF.

To note about this clonotype: Germline is not matched at one junction end, which may reflect a read error. This rearrangement joins TRBV4-3 to TRBJ1-4; D call uncertain. From germline, CDR1 is LGHNA and CDR2 YSLEER. CDR3 length: 13 residues. The chain's CDR3 is CASSQGRGEKRFF. CDR3 DNA sequence: TGCGCCAGCAGCCAAGGCCGGGGTGAAAAACGGTTTTTT.

The genes are TRBV11-2 and TRBJ1-1; no definite D call. Germline values: CDR1 SGHAT, CDR2 FQNNGV. Trimming shortened V by 2 bases and J by 0 bases, and 10 bases separated the two germline ends. This CDR3 spans 15 amino acids. The CDR3 is CASSLPESMNTEAFF. For the CDR3, the DNA is TGTGCCAGCAGCTTACCAGAGTCTATGAACACTGAAGCTTTCTTT.

This clonotype was counted at least ten times. The rearrangement links TRBV29-1 to TRBJ2-3; D unclear. CDR1 is SQVTM, CDR2 ANQGSEA, per germline. The V end was cut by 7 bases, the J end by 2 bases, with 22 bases between. The CDR3 contains 16 residues. The CDR3 region is CSAHPGSLDSTDTQYF. The CDR3, as DNA: TGCAGCGCGCATCCGGGTAGCCTAGACTCCACAGATACGCAGTATTTT.